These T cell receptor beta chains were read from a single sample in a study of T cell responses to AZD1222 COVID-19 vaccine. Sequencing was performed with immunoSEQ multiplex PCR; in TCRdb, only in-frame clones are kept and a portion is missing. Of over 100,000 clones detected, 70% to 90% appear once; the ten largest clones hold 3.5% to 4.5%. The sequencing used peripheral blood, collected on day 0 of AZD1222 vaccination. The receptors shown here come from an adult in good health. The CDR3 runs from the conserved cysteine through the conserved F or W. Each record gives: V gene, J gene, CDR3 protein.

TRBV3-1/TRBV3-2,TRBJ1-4,CASSPKYPRDEKLFF
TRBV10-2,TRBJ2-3,CASSMTETDTQYF
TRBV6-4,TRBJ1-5,CASSESSRDQPQHF
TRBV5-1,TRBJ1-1,CASSLGVAVNTEAFF
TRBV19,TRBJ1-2,CASSAQFNYGYTF
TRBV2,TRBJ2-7,CASNQGGYEQYF
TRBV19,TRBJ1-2,CASSIMEEDRVYGYTF
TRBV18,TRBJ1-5,CASSPPGGYSNQPQHF
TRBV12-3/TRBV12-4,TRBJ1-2,CASWRGGVECTF
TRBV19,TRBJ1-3,CASSPVGLRSGNTIYF
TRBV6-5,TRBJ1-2,CASRSTGTDEYGYTF
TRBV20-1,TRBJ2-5,CSAGGASRWRETQYF
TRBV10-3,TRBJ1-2,CAISRQGINYGYTF
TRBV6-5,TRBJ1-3,CASSYSMGSEGNTIYF
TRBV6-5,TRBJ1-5,CASTQSHLNQPQHF
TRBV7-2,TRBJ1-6,CASSPSVSYNSPLHF
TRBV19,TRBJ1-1,CASQTGWTEAFF
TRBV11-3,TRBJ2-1,CASSLDGVNNEQFF